The present T cell receptor (beta chain) was sequenced within a study of monozygotic twins with inflammatory bowel disease. CDR3 length: 17 amino acids. Per germline, CDR1 SGDLS and CDR2 YYNGEE. Two nested PCRs, approximately 17 and 9 cycles, amplified TCRalpha and TCRbeta cDNA. TCRdb reanalyzed the 5' RACE reads, giving one entry per CDR3 protein sequence and no DNA. Its clone listing holds around 370,000 distinct CDR3 sequences. Study results and limitations: Discrimination among different T cell subtypes was not achievable. It was observed that concordant and discordant twins did not differ in repertoire similarity, possibly given limited power.

A note on this clonotype: The antigen is unknown.

The sequence was collected from a human donor with ulcerative colitis or Crohn's disease, or a healthy co-twin of an affected twin (not recorded which). Specimen: blood. This chain uses TRBV9 with TRBJ1-4; TCRdb's D call of TRBD1 is untestable without DNA. CDR3 in amino acids: CASSARGGQGGDEKLFF. The complete variable domain, with remaining parts taken from reference TRBV9 and TRBJ1-4, reads DSGVTQTPKHLITATGQRVTLRCSPRSGDLSVYWYQQSLDQGLQFLIQYYNGEERAKGNILERFSAQQFPDLHSELNLSSLELGDSALYFCASSARGGQGGDEKLFFGSGTQLSVL.